Reported below is one TCR beta chain. This specimen comes from a study of blood T cell repertoires in COVID-19. Produced via immunoSEQ multiplex PCR; TCRdb's table is partial and in-frame only. The repertoire consists of hundreds of thousands of clones, with roughly nine tenths occurring once and the leading ten covering more than 5.5%. This CDR3 is built from 14 residues. Germline V gene data show CDR1 as LNHNV and CDR2 as YYDKDF (reference sequence). V dropped 0 bases and J dropped 10; count of bases not matched to a gene: 6. This sequence originates from a man in his 60s who had recovered from COVID-19. The chain couples TRBV15 to TRBJ2-1, with 7 bases lining up with TRBD2. Specimen: peripheral blood. The CDR3 here is CATSRELAEGEQFF. CDR3 sequence (DNA): TGTGCCACCAGCAGAGAGCTAGCGGAGGGGGAGCAGTTCTTC.